Each of the 9 T cell receptor beta chains below was sequenced from the same sample in a study of T cell responses to AZD1222 COVID-19 vaccine. Libraries were prepared by immunoSEQ multiplex PCR; TCRdb keeps only in-frame clonotypes and omits some of them. The repertoire holds about 99,000 clones, with about 85% as singletons. Sequencing used peripheral blood, obtained on day 0 of AZD1222 vaccination. These receptors came from an adult in good health.

This chain uses TRBV12-2 with TRBJ1-3. TRBV12-2 is classified as a pseudogene. CDR3 length: 15 amino acids. CDR3 sequence reads: CASRWDSATGNTIYF. CDR3 bases: TGTGCAAGTCGCTGGGACTCCGCCACTGGAAACACCATATATTTT.

The chain links TRBV25-1 to TRBJ1-2; D remains unclear. With 2 bases removed from V and 8 bases from J, the gap between germline ends came to 18 bases. The CDR3 covers 15 residues. From germline, CDR1 is MGHDK and CDR2 SYGVNS. For the CDR3, the DNA is TGTGCCAGCAGTGAACTGGGCAGTCGCCTCGGCGGCTACACCTTC. Its protein is CASSELGSRLGGYTF.

The chain joins TRBV7-2 to TRBJ2-6, with TRBD1 as a possible D gene (5 bases). The V end was cut by 6 bases, the J end by 4 bases, with 16 bases between. The CDR3 consists of 16 residues. From germline, CDR1 is SGHTA and CDR2 FQGNSA. The CDR3, as DNA: TGTGCCAGCAGGCCCCAGGGTTTAGGAGGGGCCAACGTCCTGACTTTC. As protein: CASRPQGLGGANVLTF.

DNA for the CDR3: TGTGCCAGCAGTGCGACGGACTACAATCAGCCCCAGCATTTT. This codes for CASSATDYNQPQHF. The V call is TRBV2, the J call TRBJ1-5, with unresolved D. The germline V gene encodes CDR1 SNHLY and CDR2 FYNNEI. The CDR3 is 14 amino acids. Trimming took off 4 bases at V and 3 bases at J, with 10 bases between the two ends.

V and J are TRBV21-1 and TRBJ1-2; the table assigns TRBD1, which was not confirmed against the DNA. TRBV21-1 is marked as a pseudogene. The CDR3 extends over 17 amino acids. CDR3 in amino acids: CASSKSPTQGRAYGYTF. The CDR3 DNA is TGTGCCAGCAGCAAAAGTCCCACACAGGGTCGGGCCTATGGCTACACCTTC.

V gene TRBV3-1 (or the pseudogene TRBV3-2) combines with J gene TRBJ2-7; D gene uncertain. Germline CDR1 reads LGHDT; CDR2 reads YNNKEL (reference sequence). Trimming left V 0 bases short and J 4 bases short, with 10 bases between. This CDR3 comprises 14 residues. The DNA of the CDR3 is TGTGCCAGCAGCCAAGATCCCGGCGGATACGAGCAGTACTTC. It codes for CASSQDPGGYEQYF.

The rearrangement links TRBV6-5 to TRBJ1-2; 9 bases are shared with TRBD1. Germline lookup yields CDR1 MNHEY and CDR2 SVGAGI. The V gene end was trimmed by 4 bases and the J gene end by 3 bases; junction bases not matched to a gene: 6. The CDR3 is made up of 15 amino acids. The CDR3 region is CASSSTGGGYYGYTF. The CDR3 region has the DNA TGTGCCAGCAGTTCTACAGGGGGCGGATACTATGGCTACACCTTC.

Only one count was recorded for this clone. Germline is not matched at one junction end, which may reflect a read error. The chain couples TRBV19 to TRBJ1-2; D perhaps matches TRBD1 (5 bases). Per the germline V gene, CDR1 is LNHDA and CDR2 is SQIVND (reference sequence). The CDR3 loop spans 12 amino acids. For the CDR3, the DNA is TGTGCCAGTAGTTTAGAGGGGTTGACGTACACCTTC. Encoded protein: CASSLEGLTYTF.

DNA of the CDR3: TGTGCCAGCAGTTTTGGGGGGAATGAGCAGTTCTTC. This codes for CASSFGGNEQFF. The rearrangement uses TRBV12-3 or TRBV12-4 and TRBJ2-1; D is perhaps TRBD2 (6 bases). V lost 3 bases, J lost 7 bases, and 7 bases lay in between. The CDR3 contains 12 residues.